These 16 T cell receptor beta chains originate from one sample sequenced in a study of neurological immune-mediated disorders. TCRdb re-called the 5' RACE reads through MiXCR, storing one row per CDR3 protein. The sample lists tens of thousands of distinct CDR3 sequences; roughly 7% were seen once. The sequencing sample was made of PBMCs. The receptors stem from a woman aged 40 to 50 in good health.

This clonotype was recorded at least ten times. The V call is TRBV7-9, the J call TRBJ2-1; 13 bases map to TRBD2. J gave up 3 bases and V 6 bases, and 11 bases lay outside the gene matches. Germline V gene data show CDR1 as SEHNR and CDR2 as FQNEAQ (reference sequence). The CDR3 consists of 18 residues. CDR3 DNA: TGTGCCAGCAGGACACCCCGGACTAGCGGGAGCATCTACAATGAGCAGTTCTTC. It encodes CASRTPRTSGSIYNEQFF.

This clonotype was seen ten or more times. V gene TRBV29-1 combines with J gene TRBJ2-3; 9 bases map to TRBD2. V trimming: 5 bases; J trimming: 4 bases; junction bases outside the gene matches: 10. The CDR3 is 15 amino acids. CDR1 is SQVTM, CDR2 ANQGSEA, per germline. The CDR3 nucleotides are TGCAGCGTTTACTTTGGGCGGGAGGGTGCAGATACGCAGTATTTT. It specifies CSVYFGREGADTQYF.

This clonotype occurred many times. The V and J genes are TRBV29-1 and TRBJ2-3; tentative D call: TRBD2 (6 bases). CDR1 is SQVTM, CDR2 ANQGSEA, per germline. The CDR3 sequence is 14 residues long. Trimming pared 6 bases from V and 3 bases from J, leaving 16 bases between. CDR3 protein: CSVAGSGGTDTQYF. The CDR3 DNA sequence: TGCAGCGTCGCCGGGAGCGGAGGGACAGATACGCAGTATTTT.

This clonotype was observed many times. The chain couples TRBV5-1 to TRBJ2-1; 14 nucleotides match TRBD2. V was pared by 4 bases and J by 7 bases, with 16 bases of the junction left unmatched. Germline values: CDR1 SGHRS, CDR2 YFSETQ. The CDR3 sequence is 19 residues long. The CDR3 DNA reads TGCGCCAGCAGCCCCGCATTATTGACTAGCGGGGGGGCGTGGAATGAGCAGTTCTTC. This gives the protein CASSPALLTSGGAWNEQFF. Complete variable domain (other parts from reference TRBV5-1 and TRBJ2-1): KAGVTQTPRYLIKTRGQQVTLSCSPISGHRSVSWYQQTPGQGLQFLFEYFSETQRNKGNFPGRFSGRQFSNSRSEMNVSTLELGDSALYLCASSPALLTSGGAWNEQFFGPGTRLTVL.

This clonotype was recorded at least ten times. J is TRBJ2-3 and V is TRBV5-1; D unresolved. Germline CDR1 is SGHRS and CDR2 is YFSETQ. V lost 2 bases to trimming and J lost 3 bases, with 13 bases between them. The CDR3 sequence is 15 residues long. For the CDR3, the DNA is TGCGCCAGCAGCTTCAGCCTCGGCGAGACAGATACGCAGTATTTT. Amino acid sequence: CASSFSLGETDTQYF.

This clonotype was observed at least ten times. The genes are TRBV27 and TRBJ2-3; 7 nucleotides align to TRBD2. V dropped 7 bases and J dropped 2; count of bases not matched to a gene: 9. The CDR3 length is 15 residues. Germline CDR1 is MNHEY and CDR2 is SMNVEV (reference sequence). CDR3: CASTPSAGSTDTQYF. As DNA, the CDR3 is TGTGCCAGCACCCCCTCAGCGGGATCCACAGATACGCAGTATTTT.

Ten or more counts support this clonotype. V and J are TRBV10-3 and TRBJ2-6, with TRBD1 identical over 11 bases. Germline V gene sequence: CDR1 ENHRY, CDR2 SYGVKD. V lost 8 bases to trimming and J lost 0 bases; unmatched junction nucleotides: 3. The CDR3 spans 16 residues. CDR3 protein: CAIGGTGGSGANVLTF. CDR3 nucleotides: TGTGCCATCGGGGGGACAGGGGGCTCTGGGGCCAACGTCCTGACTTTC.

This clonotype was detected ten times or more. The rearrangement uses TRBV27 and TRBJ1-5, with D perhaps matching TRBD1 (6 bases). The germline gives CDR1 MNHEY, CDR2 SMNVEV (reference sequence). This CDR3 is built from 16 residues. V was cut by 7 bases and J by 3 bases, with 19 bases left in between. The CDR3 reads CASNSKGGQNNQPQHF. CDR3 DNA: TGTGCCAGCAATTCAAAAGGCGGACAGAACAATCAGCCCCAGCATTTT.

This clonotype was seen ten or more times. This sequence joins TRBV5-1 and TRBJ2-3; 12 nucleotides agree with TRBD2. The CDR3 has 16 residues. V lost 3 bases, J lost 2 bases, and 4 bases stayed unmatched. CDR1 SGHRS and CDR2 YFSETQ come from the germline V gene. The CDR3 region is CASSSGLAGPTDTQYF. CDR3 DNA sequence: TGCGCCAGCAGCTCCGGACTAGCGGGACCCACAGATACGCAGTATTTT.

This clonotype was detected ten times or more. The J gene is TRBJ1-5, the V gene TRBV28; possible D gene TRBD1, 6 bases. V dropped 2 bases and J dropped 6 bases, with 11 bases sitting between them. Germline values: CDR1 MDHEN, CDR2 SYDVKM. CDR3 length: 14 amino acids. The CDR3 bases are TGTGCCAGCAGTTTACTACAGGGCGGTCAGCCCCAGCATTTT. This gives the protein CASSLLQGGQPQHF.

The table lists this clonotype with many counts. This chain joins TRBV29-1 and TRBJ2-1; D perhaps matches TRBD2 (6 bases). Germline CDR1 and CDR2: SQVTM and ANQGSEA. Between the trimmed V and J ends, which lost 3 bases and 1 base, there was a span of 13 bases. The CDR3 is made up of 15 amino acids. The chain's CDR3 is CSVERRDRSYNEQFF. Here the CDR3 DNA reads TGCAGCGTTGAGAGGCGGGACCGTTCCTACAATGAGCAGTTCTTC.

This clonotype was seen at least ten times. Here the CDR3 DNA reads TGCGCCAGCAGCCAAGGCGGGGCCGTGAACACTGAAGCTTTCTTT. Translation gives CASSQGGAVNTEAFF. The V gene is TRBV4-1, the J gene TRBJ1-1, with D perhaps matching TRBD1 (5 bases). Deletions cut 1 base from V and 0 bases from J, with 9 bases between. CDR1 MGHRA and CDR2 YSYEKL come from the germline V gene. This CDR3 has 15 residues.

The sample holds many counts of this clonotype. The chain couples TRBV6-6 to TRBJ1-6; TRBD1 agrees at 9 bases. Trimming cost V 5 bases and J 6 bases; bases outside gene matches: 5. CDR1 is MNHNY, CDR2 SVGAGI, per germline (reference sequence). There are 15 residues in the CDR3. CDR3 amino acids: CASSRLGQGNSPLHF. For the CDR3, the DNA is TGTGCCAGCAGTAGGTTGGGACAGGGTAATTCACCCCTCCACTTT.

This clonotype was seen ten or more times. The gene calls are TRBV4-1 and TRBJ2-5; TRBD2 matches at 9 bases. Germline CDR1 and CDR2: MGHRA and YSYEKL. Trimming at V came to 0 bases and at J to 5 bases, leaving 4 bases not matched to a gene. This CDR3 is built from 15 residues. CDR3 DNA sequence: TGCGCCAGCAGCCAAGATAGGACTAGCGCCGAGACCCAGTACTTC. This gives the protein CASSQDRTSAETQYF.

This clonotype was counted many times. The chain uses TRBV27 and TRBJ1-5; D gene ambiguous. This CDR3 has 12 residues. V lost 5 bases and J lost 6, with 8 bases in between. Per the germline V gene, CDR1 is MNHEY and CDR2 is SMNVEV (reference sequence). The CDR3 bases are TGTGCCAGCAGTCCCTTGGGTCAGCCCCAGCATTTT. Its translation is CASSPLGQPQHF.

This clonotype was observed at least ten times. This rearrangement joins TRBV29-1 to TRBJ2-5; D ambiguous. Looked up from germline, CDR1 is SQVTM and CDR2 is ANQGSEA. This CDR3 is 12 amino acids long. V was trimmed by 3 bases and J by 3 bases, leaving 8 bases between them. This CDR3 is CSVDRVEETQYF. The CDR3 nucleotides read TGCAGCGTTGATAGGGTTGAAGAGACCCAGTACTTC.